The source of this T cell receptor beta chain is a study of T cell responses to AZD1222 COVID-19 vaccine (dated by TCRdb to 2020 to 2022). Some background on the complete study: AZD1222 recipients whose second dose came at about 4 weeks and those whose second dose came at about 12 weeks were combined into one group, since spike-specific TCR depth and breadth did not differ between the two schedules. A total of 233 trial participants underwent TCR sequencing, of whom 200 to 220 received two doses of AZD1222 and roughly 25 received two doses of the MenACWY control vaccine. Trial participants were enrolled by age into subgroups of 18-55, 56-69 and 70-plus years, and around 140, 26 and 57 TCR-sequenced participants, respectively, were included in these subgroups. Here is what the overall study found, with its caveats: The whole spike protein was spanned by vaccine-associated CD4 TCRs, and dominant responses were seen in regions 160-218 and 743-854. Conclusions about previously exposed vaccinees are limited because only a handful of AZD1222 recipients were SARS-CoV-2 seropositive at baseline. No day 14 peak-response samples were available, so repertoires were characterized only after the peak T cell response. A significant rise in spike-specific TCR breadth and depth was observed after two AZD1222 doses relative to day 0 and relative to MenACWY recipients. Reportedly, close to half of the unique spike-specific TCRs recognized epitopes lying outside the regions that are mutated in the B.1.351 and B.1.1.7 variants. Most participants were white British and females outnumbered males, and the authors suggested that clonal diversity may have been underestimated. In the small 56-69-year group, the increase in depth fell short of significance, most likely because of low power.

This clone was seen a few times. Its cognate antigen has yet to be identified. Nothing much larger sits one base from this clone, and base qualities are not available. Explained via the paper, the time point label denotes: baseline before first vaccination. Samples from vaccinated people were obtained from the UK trials COV001 and COV002, which included a single-blind randomized controlled phase 2/3 trial of AZD1222 (ChAdOx1 nCoV-19) in healthy adults. For TCRbeta chain sequencing, PBMC samples were collected from trial participants at day 0 and at day 28 after the second dose. The CDR3 numbers 12 residues from cysteine through phenylalanine. Only CDR3 DNA remains: 36 bases, in frame from the first base. At the junction V is shortened by 6 bases and J by 5 bases, with 10 bases in between. The CDR3 regions of human TCRbeta chains were analyzed by immunosequencing. In the original analysis: TCRs in the repertoires were matched against a reference library of SARS-CoV-2-specific TCRs that had been generated with the MIRA antigen-specificity platform. Breadth was defined as the fraction of unique TCRs that were SARS-CoV-2-associated, and depth was defined as the fraction of total T cells that were SARS-CoV-2-associated. Using the MIRA data, every spike-specific TCR was mapped to the spike region that the TCR reacted to and assigned to either a CD4 or a CD8 class. Log10-transformed breadth and depth values were compared by one-way ANOVA with Sidak's multiple comparisons tests. TCRdb mirrors the immuneACCESS table, restricted to in-frame sequences. Some clones are absent from its copies; in checked studies, under half trace to an unresolved V gene, and the reason for the others is unknown. The DNA gave D and trimming, while V, J and clone size come from that table. The sample yields 100,000 to 120,000 clones; nearly 90% were counted once. The ten largest account for 2.5% to 3.5% of the sample.

The chain employs TRBV12-3 or TRBV12-4 and TRBJ1-1; there is no confident call for the D gene. This clonotype was obtained from an adult in good health. The sequences come from peripheral blood, collected on day 0 of AZD1222 vaccination. The nucleotide sequence is TGTGCCAGCAGGCCTAGTGAAACTGAAGCTTTCTTT. Its coded protein is CASRPSETEAFF.